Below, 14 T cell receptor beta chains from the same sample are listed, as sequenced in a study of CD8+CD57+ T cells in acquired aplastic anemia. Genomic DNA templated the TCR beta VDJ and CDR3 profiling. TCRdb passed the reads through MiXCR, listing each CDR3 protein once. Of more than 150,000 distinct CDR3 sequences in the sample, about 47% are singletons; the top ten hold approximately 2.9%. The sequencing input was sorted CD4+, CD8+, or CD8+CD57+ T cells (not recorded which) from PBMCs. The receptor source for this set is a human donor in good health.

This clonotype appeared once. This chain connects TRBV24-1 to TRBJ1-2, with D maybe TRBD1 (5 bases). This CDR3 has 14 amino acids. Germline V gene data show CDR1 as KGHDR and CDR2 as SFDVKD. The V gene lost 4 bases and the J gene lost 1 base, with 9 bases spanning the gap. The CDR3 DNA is TGTGCCACCAGTGAGGGGACCCTTAACTATGGCTACACCTTC. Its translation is CATSEGTLNYGYTF.

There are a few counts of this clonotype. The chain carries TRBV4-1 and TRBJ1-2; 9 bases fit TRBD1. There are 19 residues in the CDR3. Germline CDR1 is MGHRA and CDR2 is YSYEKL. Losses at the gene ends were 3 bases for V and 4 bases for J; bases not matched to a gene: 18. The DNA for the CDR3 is TGCGCCAGCAGCCACCCTGGTCCCGGGACAGGGTATCGTGGCTATGGCTACACCTTC. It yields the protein CASSHPGPGTGYRGYGYTF.

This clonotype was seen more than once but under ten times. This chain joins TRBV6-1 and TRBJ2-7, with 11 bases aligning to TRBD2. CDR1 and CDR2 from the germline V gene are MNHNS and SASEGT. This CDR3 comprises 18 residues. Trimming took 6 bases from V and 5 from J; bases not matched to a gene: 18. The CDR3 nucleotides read TGTGCCAGCAGGGCCGGGACTAGCGGCACCAGGCTCCGAAACGAGCAGTACTTC. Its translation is CASRAGTSGTRLRNEQYF.

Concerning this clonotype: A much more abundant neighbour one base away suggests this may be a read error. The DNA for the CDR3 is TGTGCCAGCAGCAATCCCGGGTGGGGCAATAAGCAGTTCTTC. This codes for CASSNPGWGNKQFF. The V gene is TRBV11-2, the J gene TRBJ2-1, with D tentatively TRBD1 (5 bases). This CDR3 comprises 14 residues. Germline V gene data show CDR1 as SGHAT and CDR2 as FQNNGV.

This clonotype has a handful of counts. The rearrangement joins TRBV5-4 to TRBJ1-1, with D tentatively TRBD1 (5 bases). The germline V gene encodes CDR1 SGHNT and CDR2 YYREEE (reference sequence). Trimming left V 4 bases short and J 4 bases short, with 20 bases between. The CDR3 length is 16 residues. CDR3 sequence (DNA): TGTGCCAGCAGCGTCGGGGGAGGTTCGTTTGGCACTGAAGCTTTCTTT. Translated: CASSVGGGSFGTEAFF. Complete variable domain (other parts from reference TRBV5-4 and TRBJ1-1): ETGVTQSPTHLIKTRGQQVTLRCSSQSGHNTVSWYQQALGQGPQFIFQYYREEENGRGNFPPRFSGLQFPNYSSELNVNALELDDSALYLCASSVGGGSFGTEAFFGQGTRLTVV.

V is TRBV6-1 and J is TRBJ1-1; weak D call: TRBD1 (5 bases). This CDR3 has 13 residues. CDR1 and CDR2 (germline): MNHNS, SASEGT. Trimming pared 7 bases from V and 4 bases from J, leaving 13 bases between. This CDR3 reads CASNSGGGTEAFF. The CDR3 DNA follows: TGTGCCAGCAACTCCGGGGGAGGCACTGAAGCTTTCTTT.

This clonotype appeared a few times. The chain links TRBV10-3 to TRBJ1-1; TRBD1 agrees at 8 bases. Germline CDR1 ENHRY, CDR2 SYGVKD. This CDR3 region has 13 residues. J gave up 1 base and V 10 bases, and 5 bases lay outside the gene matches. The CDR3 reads CATLGQENTEAFF. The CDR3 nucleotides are TGTGCCACCCTGGGACAGGAGAACACTGAAGCTTTCTTT.

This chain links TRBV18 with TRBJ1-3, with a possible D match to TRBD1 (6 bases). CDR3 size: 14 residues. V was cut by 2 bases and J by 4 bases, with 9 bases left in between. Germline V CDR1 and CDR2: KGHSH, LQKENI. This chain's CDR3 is CASSPTGYGNTIYF. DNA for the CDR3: TGTGCCAGCTCACCAACAGGGTACGGAAACACCATATATTTT.

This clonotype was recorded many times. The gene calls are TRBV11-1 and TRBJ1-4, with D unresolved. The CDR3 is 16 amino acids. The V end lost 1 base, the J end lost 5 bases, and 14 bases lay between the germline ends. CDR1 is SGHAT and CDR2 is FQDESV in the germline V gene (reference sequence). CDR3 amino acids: CASSLGFVRENEKLFF. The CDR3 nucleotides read TGTGCCAGCAGCTTAGGATTCGTGAGGGAAAATGAAAAACTGTTTTTT.

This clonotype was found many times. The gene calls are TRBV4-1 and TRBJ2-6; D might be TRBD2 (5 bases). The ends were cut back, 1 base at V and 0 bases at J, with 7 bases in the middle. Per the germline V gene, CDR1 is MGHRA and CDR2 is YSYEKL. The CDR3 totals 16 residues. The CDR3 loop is CASSQGRDSGANVLTF. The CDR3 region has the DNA TGCGCCAGCAGCCAAGGCCGGGACTCTGGGGCCAACGTCCTGACTTTC.

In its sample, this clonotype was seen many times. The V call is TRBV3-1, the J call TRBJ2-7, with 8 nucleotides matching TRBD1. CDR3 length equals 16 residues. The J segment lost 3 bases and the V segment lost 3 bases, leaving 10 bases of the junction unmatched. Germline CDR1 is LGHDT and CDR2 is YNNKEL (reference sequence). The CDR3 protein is CASSQDQDRVYYEQYF. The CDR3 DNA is TGTGCCAGCAGCCAGGATCAGGACAGGGTCTACTACGAGCAGTACTTC.

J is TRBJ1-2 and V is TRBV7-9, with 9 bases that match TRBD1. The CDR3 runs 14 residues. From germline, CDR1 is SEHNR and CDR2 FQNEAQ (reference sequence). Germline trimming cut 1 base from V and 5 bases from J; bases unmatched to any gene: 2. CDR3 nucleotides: TGTGCCAGCAGCTTAGACAGGGGGCAATATGGCTACACCTTC. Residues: CASSLDRGQYGYTF.

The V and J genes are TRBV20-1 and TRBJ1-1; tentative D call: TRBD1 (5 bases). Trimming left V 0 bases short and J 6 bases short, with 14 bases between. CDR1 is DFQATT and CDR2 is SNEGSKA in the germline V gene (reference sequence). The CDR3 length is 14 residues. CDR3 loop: CSARDAGSVAEAFF. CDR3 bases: TGCAGTGCTAGAGATGCAGGGTCAGTCGCTGAAGCTTTCTTT.

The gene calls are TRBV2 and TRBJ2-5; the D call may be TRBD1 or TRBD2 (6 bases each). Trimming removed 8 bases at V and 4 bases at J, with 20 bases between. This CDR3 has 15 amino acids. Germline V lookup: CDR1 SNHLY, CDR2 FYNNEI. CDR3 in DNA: TGTGCCAGCCAATTAAGGAGGGGGAGAGGAGAGACCCAGTACTTC. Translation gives CASQLRRGRGETQYF.